Shown below are 28 T cell receptor beta chains from a single sample sequenced in a study of blood T cell repertoires in COVID-19. Repertoires were generated with immunoSEQ multiplex PCR, while TCRdb's copy carries only in-frame clones and drops some. This repertoire shows 100,000 to 150,000 clones, approximately 86% found once; its top ten account for over 7%. What was sequenced was peripheral blood. The receptors shown here come from a human donor in a cohort sampled during active COVID-19.

The chain recombines TRBV19 with TRBJ2-4; TRBD1 matches 9 bases. CDR3 length equals 17 residues. Germline V gives CDR1 LNHDA, CDR2 SQIVND (reference sequence). Trimming cost V 4 bases and J 0 bases; bases outside gene matches: 7. CDR3 sequence reads: CASSKSGTGLAKNIQYF. The CDR3 DNA is TGTGCCAGTAGTAAGAGCGGGACAGGGCTAGCCAAAAACATTCAGTACTTC.

The chain links TRBV24-1 to TRBJ2-7, with 7 bases that match TRBD1. CDR1 and CDR2 from the germline V gene are KGHDR and SFDVKD. J gave up 3 bases and V 4 bases, and 8 bases lay outside the gene matches. The CDR3 covers 15 residues. This chain's CDR3 is CATSDFGQDGYEQYF. The CDR3 coding sequence is TGTGCCACCAGTGACTTTGGACAGGACGGCTACGAGCAGTACTTC.

The chain couples TRBV5-4 to TRBJ2-7, with D perhaps matching TRBD1 (6 bases). CDR1 is SGHNT and CDR2 is YYREEE in the germline V gene (reference sequence). The CDR3 runs to 16 residues. V dropped 4 bases and J dropped 2 bases, with 19 bases sitting between them. In DNA, the CDR3 is TGTGCCAGCAGCCGGGGTGGTCAGGGGACCGCCTACGAGCAGTACTTC. It codes for CASSRGGQGTAYEQYF. The full variable domain, completed using reference TRBV5-4 and TRBJ2-7, is ETGVTQSPTHLIKTRGQQVTLRCSSQSGHNTVSWYQQALGQGPQFIFQYYREEENGRGNFPPRFSGLQFPNYSSELNVNALELDDSALYLCASSRGGQGTAYEQYFGPGTRLTVT.

The chain has TRBV18 and TRBJ1-2; D may be TRBD1 (6 bases). Germline V gene sequence: CDR1 KGHSH, CDR2 LQKENI. V was trimmed by 6 bases and J by 0 bases, leaving 11 bases between them. CDR3 length equals 14 residues. CDR3 residues: CASSQQGTNYGYTF. In nucleotides, the CDR3 is TGTGCCAGCTCCCAACAGGGCACTAACTATGGCTACACCTTC.

The gene calls are TRBV11-2 and TRBJ2-3; 11 nucleotides align to TRBD2. Germline lookup yields CDR1 SGHAT and CDR2 FQNNGV. The CDR3 extends over 17 amino acids. The V segment lost 4 bases and the J segment 0 bases; nucleotides outside the gene matches: 6. CDR3 amino acids: CASSSPGTSGSTDTQYF. The CDR3, as DNA: TGTGCCAGCAGCTCGCCCGGGACTAGCGGAAGCACAGATACGCAGTATTTT.

J is TRBJ1-1 and V is TRBV14, with 9 bases that match TRBD1. CDR1 is SGHDN and CDR2 is FVKESK in the germline V gene. The CDR3 is made up of 13 amino acids. V dropped 4 bases and J dropped 4; count of bases not matched to a gene: 1. In DNA, the CDR3 is TGTGCCAGCAGCCGGGACAGGGTCACTGAAGCTTTCTTT. Its translation is CASSRDRVTEAFF.

The rearrangement joins TRBV5-1 to TRBJ2-3; D perhaps matches TRBD1 (6 bases). Germline assignment: CDR1 SGHRS and CDR2 YFSETQ. With 0 bases removed from V and 0 bases from J, the gap between germline ends came to 11 bases. This CDR3 has 16 amino acids. The CDR3 DNA follows: TGCGCCAGCAGCTTGGAGTGGGACACTAGCACAGATACGCAGTATTTT. Protein sequence: CASSLEWDTSTDTQYF.

This chain links TRBV5-4 with TRBJ2-5; D perhaps matches TRBD2 (5 bases). The CDR3 runs to 14 residues. Germline lookup yields CDR1 SGHNT and CDR2 YYREEE (reference sequence). V lost 0 bases to trimming and J lost 5 bases, with 11 bases between them. CDR3 in DNA: TGTGCCAGCAGCTTGGGGGCTCGCGGGGAGACCCAGTACTTC. It is translated as CASSLGARGETQYF.

This clone was observed once. V usage is TRBV19 and J usage is TRBJ1-1; D is possibly TRBD1 (6 bases). This CDR3 has 19 amino acids. Germline lookup yields CDR1 LNHDA and CDR2 SQIVND (reference sequence). The V end was cut by 7 bases, the J end by 3 bases, with 30 bases between. This CDR3 is CASTFSPRGRTLRDTEAFF. The CDR3 DNA sequence: TGTGCCAGTACCTTCTCCCCCAGGGGTAGGACGCTGCGGGACACTGAAGCTTTCTTT.

V usage is TRBV30 and J usage is TRBJ2-7, with 7 bases matching TRBD2. The CDR3 is 12 residues long. Germline assignment: CDR1 GTSNPN and CDR2 SVGIG (reference sequence). J lost 4 bases, V lost 3 bases, and 3 bases had no gene match. CDR3 loop: CAWRQGGYEQYF. As DNA, the CDR3 is TGTGCCTGGAGGCAGGGAGGGTACGAGCAGTACTTC.

This chain links TRBV30 with TRBJ1-4; D remains unclear. Germline values: CDR1 GTSNPN, CDR2 SVGIG (reference sequence). V was cut by 2 bases and J by 4 bases, with 8 bases left in between. The CDR3 is 13 residues long. This CDR3 is CAWSLDFNEKLFF. The CDR3, as DNA: TGTGCCTGGAGTCTAGACTTTAATGAAAAACTGTTTTTT.

This clone occurred once. The chain is built from TRBV18 and TRBJ1-6; 8 positions match TRBD1. CDR1 and CDR2 from the germline V gene are KGHSH and LQKENI. This CDR3 has 14 residues. The V segment lost 3 bases and the J segment 8 bases; nucleotides outside the gene matches: 3. The CDR3 loop is CASSPQGADSPLHF. The CDR3 region has the DNA TGTGCCAGCTCACCTCAGGGGGCAGATTCACCCCTCCACTTT.

The J gene is TRBJ2-5, the V gene TRBV24-1, with TRBD1 matching 7 bases. V dropped 5 bases and J dropped 1; count of bases not matched to a gene: 3. CDR1 and CDR2 from the germline V gene are KGHDR and SFDVKD. The CDR3 length is 14 residues. For the CDR3, the DNA is TGTGCCACCAGTGGGGGACAGACCCAAGAGACCCAGTACTTC. This codes for CATSGGQTQETQYF.

Of note for this clone: Other DNA sequences in this specimen translate into the identical CDR3. J is TRBJ2-7 and V is TRBV7-2, with TRBD1 matching over 9 bases. Germline CDR1 SGHTA, CDR2 FQGNSA. The CDR3 loop spans 14 amino acids. Trimming at V came to 5 bases and at J to 3 bases, leaving 5 bases not matched to a gene. Written as DNA, the CDR3 is TGTGCCAGCAGCGGGGGACAGGGAGTCTACGAGCAGTACTTC. Its protein is CASSGGQGVYEQYF.

The chain recombines TRBV4-1 with TRBJ2-1, with TRBD2 matching over 7 bases. In germline, CDR1 is MGHRA, CDR2 YSYEKL. V lost 2 bases, J lost 5 bases, and 18 bases stayed unmatched. The CDR3 has 19 amino acids. CDR3 sequence reads: CASSQPFGVRLAMDNEQFF. DNA for the CDR3: TGCGCCAGCAGCCAACCATTTGGGGTAAGACTAGCTATGGACAATGAGCAGTTCTTC.

The sample holds many counts of this clone. The chain combines TRBV4-1 with TRBJ1-1, with TRBD1 matching over 8 bases. Germline V lookup: CDR1 MGHRA, CDR2 YSYEKL. The length of the CDR3 is 17 residues. Trimming took 4 bases from V and 0 from J; bases not matched to a gene: 10. The CDR3 region has the DNA TGCGCCAGCAGCCGATCGACAGGGGTCGCGGTGAACACTGAAGCTTTCTTT. It encodes CASSRSTGVAVNTEAFF.

This clone was seen a few times. The rearrangement uses TRBV14 and TRBJ2-5, with 7 nucleotides matching TRBD1. Germline V gene lookup returns CDR1 SGHDN and CDR2 FVKESK. The CDR3 sequence is 16 residues long. With 4 bases clipped from V and 5 bases from J, the junction kept 13 bases outside the gene matches. CDR3 sequence (DNA): TGTGCCAGCAGCCCCCCCGGGACAGTAGCTGGGGAGACCCAGTACTTC. Its translation: CASSPPGTVAGETQYF.

This CDR3 reads CASSPGLTTYEQYF. As DNA, the CDR3 is TGTGCCAGCAGCCCTGGACTGACAACCTACGAGCAGTACTTC. J is TRBJ2-7 and V is TRBV11-3, with D possibly TRBD2 on 5 matching bases. V dropped 5 bases and J dropped 2 bases, with 13 bases sitting between them. CDR1 is SGHNT, CDR2 YENEEA, per germline. This CDR3 region has 14 residues.

The chain employs TRBV11-1 and TRBJ2-4, with D possibly TRBD2 on 6 matching bases. Trimming left V 5 bases short and J 6 bases short, with 20 bases between. From germline, CDR1 is SGHAT and CDR2 FQDESV (reference sequence). The length of the CDR3 is 16 residues. The CDR3 is CASSKPGVPWGNIQYF. Here the CDR3 DNA reads TGTGCCAGCAGCAAGCCGGGAGTTCCGTGGGGAAACATTCAGTACTTC.

The rearrangement uses TRBV6-4 and TRBJ2-3; weak D call: TRBD1 (5 bases). There are 13 residues in the CDR3. V was clipped by 4 bases and J by 5 bases, with 10 bases between them. Germline CDR1 reads MRHNA; CDR2 reads SNTAGT. The CDR3 bases are TGTGCCAGCAGTGTCTCGCAGGGAGATACGCAGTATTTT. This encodes CASSVSQGDTQYF.

This chain uses TRBV15 with TRBJ2-5; D may be TRBD1 (6 bases). Germline values: CDR1 LNHNV, CDR2 YYDKDF (reference sequence). The V gene lost 3 bases and the J gene lost 5 bases, with 13 bases spanning the gap. This CDR3 is built from 14 residues. The CDR3 DNA follows: TGTGCCACCAGCAGGGTTACAGGGCCGGAGACCCAGTACTTC. Its translation is CATSRVTGPETQYF. The entire variable domain, with the rest obtained from reference TRBV15 and TRBJ2-5, is as follows: DAMVIQNPRYQVTQFGKPVTLSCSQTLNHNVMYWYQQKSSQAPKLLFHYYDKDFNNEADTPDNFQSRRPNTSFCFLDIRSPGLGDTAMYLCATSRVTGPETQYFGPGTRLLVL.

The chain employs TRBV5-1 and TRBJ1-2; D gene ambiguous. V was pared by 1 base and J by 6 bases, with 16 bases between. CDR1 is SGHRS, CDR2 YFSETQ, per germline. There are 15 residues in the CDR3. The CDR3 loop is CASSLSSEAVNGYTF. The CDR3 DNA follows: TGCGCCAGCAGCTTGTCGTCAGAAGCGGTGAATGGCTACACCTTC.

The chain couples TRBV9 to TRBJ1-1; 11 bases match TRBD1. CDR3 length: 15 residues. Germline V lookup: CDR1 SGDLS, CDR2 YYNGEE. Germline trimming cut 4 bases from V and 5 bases from J; bases unmatched to any gene: 7. CDR3: CASSPRTGGTTEAFF. The CDR3 DNA reads TGTGCCAGCAGCCCAAGGACAGGGGGCACAACTGAAGCTTTCTTT.

The chain carries TRBV5-4 and TRBJ2-2; 14 bases are shared with TRBD2. CDR1 is SGHNT, CDR2 YYREEE, per germline (reference sequence). The ends lost 5 bases at V and 5 bases at J; junction bases unmatched: 8. The length of the CDR3 is 17 residues. The CDR3 loop reads CASSPRTSGRRTGELFF. Here the CDR3 DNA reads TGTGCCAGCAGTCCTCGGACTAGCGGGAGGCGGACCGGGGAGCTGTTTTTT.

V is TRBV7-3 and J is TRBJ1-6; 8 bases match TRBD1. Trimming removed 5 bases from V and 5 bases from J; junction bases left unmatched: 2. The CDR3 loop spans 14 amino acids. The germline V gene encodes CDR1 SGHTA and CDR2 FQGTGA. CDR3 DNA: TGTGCCAGCAGCACGACAGGGGATAATTCACCCCTCCACTTT. Translation gives CASSTTGDNSPLHF.

The rearrangement uses TRBV10-2 and TRBJ1-6, with a possible D match to TRBD1 (5 bases). CDR3 length equals 15 residues. V lost 0 bases, J lost 10 bases, and 13 bases lay in between. Germline V CDR1 and CDR2: WSHSY, SAAADI. The CDR3 reads CASSESRGGRSPLHF. DNA of the CDR3: TGCGCCAGCAGTGAGTCGCGGGGCGGCAGATCACCCCTCCACTTT.

V is TRBV14 and J is TRBJ1-4; 11 positions agree with TRBD1. CDR1 SGHDN and CDR2 FVKESK come from the germline V gene. V lost 4 bases and J lost 8; bases outside the gene matches: 0. The CDR3 is 13 amino acids. Here the CDR3 reads CASSRDRGEKLFF. The DNA of the CDR3 is TGTGCCAGCAGCCGGGACAGGGGGGAAAAACTGTTTTTT.

The chain has TRBV7-6 and TRBJ2-7; D might be TRBD2 (6 bases). Germline V lookup: CDR1 SGHVS, CDR2 FNYEAQ. The CDR3 has 15 amino acids. V lost 5 bases to trimming and J lost 7 bases, with 21 bases between them. The CDR3 loop is CASSPGQGGLGEQYF. The CDR3 DNA is TGTGCCAGCAGCCCCGGGCAGGGAGGCTTAGGGGAGCAGTACTTC.